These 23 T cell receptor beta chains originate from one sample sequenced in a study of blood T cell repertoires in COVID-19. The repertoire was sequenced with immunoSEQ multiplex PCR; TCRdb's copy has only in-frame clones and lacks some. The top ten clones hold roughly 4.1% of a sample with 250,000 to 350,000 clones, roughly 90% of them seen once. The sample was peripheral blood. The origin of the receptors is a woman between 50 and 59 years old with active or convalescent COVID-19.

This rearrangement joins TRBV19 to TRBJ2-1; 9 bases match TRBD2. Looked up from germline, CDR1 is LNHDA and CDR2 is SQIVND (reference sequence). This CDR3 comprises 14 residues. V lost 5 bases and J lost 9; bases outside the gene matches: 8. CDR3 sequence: CASSAIAGVGEQFF. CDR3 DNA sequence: TGTGCCAGTAGTGCCATAGCGGGAGTTGGTGAGCAGTTCTTC.

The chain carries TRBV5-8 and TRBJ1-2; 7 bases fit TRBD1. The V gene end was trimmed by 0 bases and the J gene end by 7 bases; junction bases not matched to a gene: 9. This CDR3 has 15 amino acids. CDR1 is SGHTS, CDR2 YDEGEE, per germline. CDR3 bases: TGTGCCAGCAGCTTGGCCGACAGGGAAAGCATTGGCTACACCTTC. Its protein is CASSLADRESIGYTF.

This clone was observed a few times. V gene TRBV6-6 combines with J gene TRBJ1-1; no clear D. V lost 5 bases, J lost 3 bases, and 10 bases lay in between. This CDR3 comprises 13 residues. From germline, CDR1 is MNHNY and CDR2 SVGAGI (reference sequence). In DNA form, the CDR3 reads TGTGCCAGCAGTCCACGGAGGGACACTGAAGCTTTCTTT. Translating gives CASSPRRDTEAFF.

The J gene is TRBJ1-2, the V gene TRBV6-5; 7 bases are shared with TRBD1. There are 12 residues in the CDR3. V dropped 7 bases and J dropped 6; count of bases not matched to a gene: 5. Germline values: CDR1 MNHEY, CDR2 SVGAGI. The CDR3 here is CASTTTGDGYTF. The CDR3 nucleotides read TGTGCCAGCACCACTACAGGGGATGGCTACACCTTC.

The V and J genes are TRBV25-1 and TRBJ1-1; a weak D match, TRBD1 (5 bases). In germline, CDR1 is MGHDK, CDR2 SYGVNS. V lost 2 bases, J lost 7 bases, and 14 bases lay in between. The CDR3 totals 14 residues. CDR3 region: CASSEQGGGGEAFF. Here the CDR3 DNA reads TGTGCCAGCAGTGAACAGGGCGGCGGCGGTGAAGCTTTCTTT.

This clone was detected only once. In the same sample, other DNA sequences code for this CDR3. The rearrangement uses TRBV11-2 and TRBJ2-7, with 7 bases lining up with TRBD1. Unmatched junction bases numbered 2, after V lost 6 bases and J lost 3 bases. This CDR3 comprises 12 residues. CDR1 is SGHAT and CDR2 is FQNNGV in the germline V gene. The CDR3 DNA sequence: TGTGCCAGCAGTCGACAGGGCTACGAGCAGTACTTC. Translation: CASSRQGYEQYF. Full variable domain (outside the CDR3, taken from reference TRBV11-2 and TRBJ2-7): EAGVAQSPRYKIIEKRQSVAFWCNPISGHATLYWYQQILGQGPKLLIQFQNNGVVDDSQLPKDRFSAERLKGVDSTLKIQPAKLEDSAVYLCASSRQGYEQYFGPGTRLTVT.

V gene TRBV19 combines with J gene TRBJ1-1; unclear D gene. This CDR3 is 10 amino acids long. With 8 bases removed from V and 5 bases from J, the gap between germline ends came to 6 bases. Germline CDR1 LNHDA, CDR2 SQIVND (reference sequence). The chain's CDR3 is CASAGTEAFF. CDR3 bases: TGTGCCAGTGCGGGGACTGAAGCTTTCTTT.

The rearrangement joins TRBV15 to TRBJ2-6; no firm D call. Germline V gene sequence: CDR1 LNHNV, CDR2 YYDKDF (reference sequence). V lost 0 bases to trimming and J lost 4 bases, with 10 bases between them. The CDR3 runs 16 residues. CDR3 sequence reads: CATSRERASGANVLTF. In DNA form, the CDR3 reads TGTGCCACCAGCAGAGAGCGCGCGTCGGGGGCCAACGTCCTGACTTTC.

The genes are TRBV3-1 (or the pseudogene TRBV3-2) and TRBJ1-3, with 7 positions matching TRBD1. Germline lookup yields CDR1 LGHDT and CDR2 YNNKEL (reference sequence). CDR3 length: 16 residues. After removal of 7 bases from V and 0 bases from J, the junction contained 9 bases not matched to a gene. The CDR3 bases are TGTGCCAGCATGGGTCTTGGACAGGTCTCTGGAAACACCATATATTTT. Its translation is CASMGLGQVSGNTIYF.

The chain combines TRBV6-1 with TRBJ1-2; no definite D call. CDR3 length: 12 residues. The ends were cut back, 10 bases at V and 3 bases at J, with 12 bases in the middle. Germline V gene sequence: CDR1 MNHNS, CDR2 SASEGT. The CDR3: CATARVDYGYTF. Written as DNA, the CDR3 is TGTGCCACCGCGAGGGTTGACTATGGCTACACCTTC.

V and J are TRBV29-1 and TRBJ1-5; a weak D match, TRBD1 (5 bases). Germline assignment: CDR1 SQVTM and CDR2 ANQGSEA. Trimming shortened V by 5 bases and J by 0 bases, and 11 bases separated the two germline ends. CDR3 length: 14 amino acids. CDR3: CSVSRGTSNQPQHF. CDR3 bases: TGCAGCGTTTCAAGGGGTACTAGCAATCAGCCCCAGCATTTT. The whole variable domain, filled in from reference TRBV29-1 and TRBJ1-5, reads SAVISQKPSRDICQRGTSLTIQCQVDSQVTMMFWYRQQPGQSLTLIATANQGSEATYESGFVIDKFPISRPNLTFSTLTVSNMSPEDSSIYLCSVSRGTSNQPQHFGDGTRLSIL.

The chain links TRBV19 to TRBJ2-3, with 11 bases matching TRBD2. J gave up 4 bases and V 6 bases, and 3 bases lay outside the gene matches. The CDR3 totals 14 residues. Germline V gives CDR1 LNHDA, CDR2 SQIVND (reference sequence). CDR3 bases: TGTGCCAGTAGCGTTAGCGGGGGGGCAGATACGCAGTATTTT. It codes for CASSVSGGADTQYF.

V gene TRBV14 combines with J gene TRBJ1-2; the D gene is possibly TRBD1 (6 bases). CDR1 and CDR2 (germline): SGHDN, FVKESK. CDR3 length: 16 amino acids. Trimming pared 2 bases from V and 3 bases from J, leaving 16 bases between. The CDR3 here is CASSQSGQGMYYGYTF. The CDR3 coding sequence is TGTGCCAGCAGCCAATCGGGGCAGGGGATGTACTATGGCTACACCTTC.

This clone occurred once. The CDR3 region is CASSFPLGLAGGTNTGELFF. Written as DNA, the CDR3 is TGTGCCAGCAGTTTCCCCCTCGGGCTAGCGGGAGGTACGAACACCGGGGAGCTGTTTTTT. This chain uses TRBV28 with TRBJ2-2; 11 bases are a match to TRBD2. J was trimmed by 0 bases and V by 3 bases; bases with no gene match: 12. The CDR3 extends over 20 amino acids. CDR1 MDHEN and CDR2 SYDVKM come from the germline V gene.

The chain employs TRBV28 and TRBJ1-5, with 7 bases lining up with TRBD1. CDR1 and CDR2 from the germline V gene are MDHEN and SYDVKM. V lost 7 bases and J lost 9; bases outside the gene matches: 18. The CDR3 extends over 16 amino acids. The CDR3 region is CASNALGYRGGRPQHF. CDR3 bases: TGTGCCAGCAACGCACTCGGTTACAGGGGTGGTAGGCCCCAGCATTTT.

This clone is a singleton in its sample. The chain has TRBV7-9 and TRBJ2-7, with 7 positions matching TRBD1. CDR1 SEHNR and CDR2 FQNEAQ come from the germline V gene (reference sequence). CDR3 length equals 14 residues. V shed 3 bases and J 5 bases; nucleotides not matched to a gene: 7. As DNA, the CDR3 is TGTGCCAGCAGCTTGGACACAGGGGTGGACGAGCAGTACTTC. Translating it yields CASSLDTGVDEQYF. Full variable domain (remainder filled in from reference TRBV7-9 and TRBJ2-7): DTGVSQNPRHKITKRGQNVTFRCDPISEHNRLYWYRQTLGQGPEFLTYFQNEAQLEKSRLLSDRFSAERPKGSFSTLEIQRTEQGDSAMYLCASSLDTGVDEQYFGPGTRLTVT.

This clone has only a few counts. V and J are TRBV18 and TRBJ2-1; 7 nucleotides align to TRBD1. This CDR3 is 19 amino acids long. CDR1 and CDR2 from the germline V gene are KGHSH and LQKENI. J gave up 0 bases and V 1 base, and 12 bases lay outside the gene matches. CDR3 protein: CASSPLKTGALSSYNEQFF. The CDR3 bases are TGTGCCAGCTCACCACTTAAAACAGGGGCCTTGAGCTCCTACAATGAGCAGTTCTTC.

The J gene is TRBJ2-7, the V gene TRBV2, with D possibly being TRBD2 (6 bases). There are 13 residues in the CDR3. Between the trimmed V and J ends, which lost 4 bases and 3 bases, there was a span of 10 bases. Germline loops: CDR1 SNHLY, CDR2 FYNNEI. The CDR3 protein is CASSAGLLYEQYF. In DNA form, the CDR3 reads TGTGCCAGCAGTGCTGGACTACTCTACGAGCAGTACTTC.

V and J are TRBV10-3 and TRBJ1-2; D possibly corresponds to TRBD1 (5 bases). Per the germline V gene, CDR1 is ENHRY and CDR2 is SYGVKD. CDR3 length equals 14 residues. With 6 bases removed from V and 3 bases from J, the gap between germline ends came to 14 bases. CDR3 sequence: CAISSTSGDYGYTF. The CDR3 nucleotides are TGTGCCATCAGCTCTACGTCGGGGGACTATGGCTACACCTTC.

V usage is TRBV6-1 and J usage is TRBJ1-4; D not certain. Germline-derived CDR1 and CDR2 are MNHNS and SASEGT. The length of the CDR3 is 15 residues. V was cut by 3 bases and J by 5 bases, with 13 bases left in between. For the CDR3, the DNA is TGTGCCAGCAGTGAGGAGGCCCTAACGAATGAAAAACTGTTTTTT. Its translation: CASSEEALTNEKLFF.

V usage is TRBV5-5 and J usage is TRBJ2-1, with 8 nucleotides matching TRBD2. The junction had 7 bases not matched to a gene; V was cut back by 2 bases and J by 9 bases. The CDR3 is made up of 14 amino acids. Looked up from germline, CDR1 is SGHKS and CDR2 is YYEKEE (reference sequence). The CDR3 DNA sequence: TGTGCCAGCAGCTTCACCGGGGGGGGCGGTGAGCAGTTCTTC. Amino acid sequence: CASSFTGGGGEQFF. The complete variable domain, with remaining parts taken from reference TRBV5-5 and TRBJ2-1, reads DAGVTQSPTHLIKTRGQQVTLRCSPISGHKSVSWYQQVLGQGPQFIFQYYEKEERGRGNFPDRFSARQFPNYSSELNVNALLLGDSALYLCASSFTGGGGEQFFGPGTRLTVL.

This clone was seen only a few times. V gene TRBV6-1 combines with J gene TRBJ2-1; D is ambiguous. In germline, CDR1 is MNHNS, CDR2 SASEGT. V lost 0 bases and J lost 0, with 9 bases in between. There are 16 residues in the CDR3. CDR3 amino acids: CASSEAQASSYNEQFF. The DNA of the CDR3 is TGTGCCAGCAGTGAAGCGCAGGCCAGCTCCTACAATGAGCAGTTCTTC.

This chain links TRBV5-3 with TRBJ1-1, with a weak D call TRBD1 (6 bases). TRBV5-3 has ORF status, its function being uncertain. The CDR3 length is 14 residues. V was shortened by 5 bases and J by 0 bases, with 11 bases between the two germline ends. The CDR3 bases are TGTGCCAGAAGGCAGGGGTCCCTGAACACTGAAGCTTTCTTT. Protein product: CARRQGSLNTEAFF.